This TCR beta chain appears in the sequencing data of a study of blood T cells in healthy people across ages (dated by TCRdb to the mid-2010s). Background on the whole study: In model experiments, template switching captured roughly one uniquely barcoded TCR beta cDNA molecule for every two T cells. The study measured age-related changes in TCR beta repertoire diversity using deep sequencing normalized with unique cDNA molecular identifiers. Four age groups were formed from the donors: young (average 16 years), middle-aged (just under 40), aged (62) and long-lived (about 80). Donors of different ages were randomly distributed across sequencing lanes to avoid experimental bias. For two donors (one aged 18 to 29 and one aged 80 or older), the study analyzed two additional independent replicas of 1 million unique cDNA reads from the same blood draw. The study at large found these results: Compared with the aged group, the long-lived group had more naive CD4+ T cells, fewer expanded clones and increased TCR diversity, a pattern suggesting age selection. Because the CMV infection status of the donors was unknown, age-related changes in expanded clonotypes may potentially have been confounded. Conclusive comparison of naive and antigen-experienced compartments was prevented by the profiling of bulk unsorted PBMCs. There was a strong correlation between observed TCR beta diversity and the percentage of naive T cells measured by flow cytometry. Observed TCR beta diversity per million T cells fell roughly linearly with age, and a significant reduction was already apparent by age around 40. Total diversity estimates from one million sequenced T cells were considered lower bounds and underestimates.

To note about this clonotype: It lacks a known antigen. Per-base qualities were not stored, and no clone one base away is much larger.

Receptors were amplified or captured by 5' RACE. Data came from an Illumina HiSeq 2500. A second PCR of roughly 7 to 12 cycles was run with a J-beta primer mix and a sample-barcoded 5' primer. Each TCR beta cDNA molecule received a unique molecular identifier from a template-switch 5' adaptor carrying 12 random nucleotides. Each sample yielded at least 2.5 million CDR3-containing paired-end reads. All of the RNA was converted into first-strand cDNA using the Mint cDNA synthesis kit, with a TRBC-specific oligonucleotide serving as the primer. After uracil-DNA glycosylase treatment, a first 18-cycle PCR used universal primers M1SS and BC2_uni_R on all cDNA. In the original analysis: For normalization, 1 million high-quality reads, each with a distinct molecular identifier, were randomly selected from each sample. Instead of being binned into consensus sequences, reads with shared molecular identifiers were discarded. MiTCR, with a Q25 quality threshold and the strictest error-elimination algorithm, was used for CDR3 identification, clonotype clustering and error correction. A nonparametric unseen species model with Euler transformation was used to estimate lower-bound total TCR beta diversity. TCRdb redid the processing of the public reads, applying fastp at Q25 and MiXCR, and retained in-frame beta chains. Rows matching on CDR3 protein sequence are summarized as one entry with the most common DNA and genes. The V and J calls and clone size are TCRdb's, not the authors'. This sample holds over 1,200,000 distinct CDR3 sequences; approximately 59% were observed only once. Jointly, the top ten make up roughly 7% of the sample.

Systemically healthy Caucasian individuals from Russia, some 36 in total and aged roughly 6 to 100 years, were included as donors. Ten milliliters of peripheral blood were drawn from each donor into EDTA-treated Vacutainer tubes. PBMCs were isolated by Ficoll-Paque density-gradient centrifugation, with at least 7 million obtained per sample. Trizol reagent was used to extract total RNA from PBMCs, with at least 5.5 micrograms per sample. For every donor, flow cytometry on a PBMC aliquot measured the percentage of naive CD45RAhigh/CD27high T cells. The source is a young man in good health. Sequenced sample: blood.

The nucleotides are TGCAGCGTCTCTGAACAGGGTTCGGGCAATGAGCAGTTCTTC. It codes for CSVSEQGSGNEQFF. The rearrangement joined TRBV29-1 to TRBJ2-1; TRBD1 is perhaps the D gene, given 6 matching bases. In the germline V gene, CDR1 corresponds to SQVTM and CDR2 to ANQGSEA. From its cysteine to its phenylalanine, the CDR3 spans 14 amino acids. The sequence is cut down to CDR3 DNA, 42 bases in frame from base 1. The germline ends are 18 bases apart after V is trimmed by 6 bases and J by 6 bases.